This T cell receptor beta chain was identified in a study of post-analysis software for immune sequencing data. For the study at large: The study covered relapsing-remitting, secondary progressive and progressive-relapsing courses of multiple sclerosis.

Study-wide results and limits: For normalized Chao1 diversity, multiple sclerosis patients scored significantly lower than controls did. When patients were compared with controls, a handful of TRBV segments were more frequent, TRBV5-6, TRBV5-1 and TRBV20-1 among them. F-measure co-clustering was strong for batch-matched samples.

Unique molecular identifiers tagged the TCR beta cDNA libraries. Starting from roughly 1 to 10 million T cells, the study yielded 460,000 or so cDNA molecules. TCRdb fed the PCR reads into MiXCR, producing one record per CDR3 protein. The sample lists fewer than 850,000 distinct CDR3 sequences, 35% to 55% occurring once. This clonotype was observed a handful of times. Its target is unknown. The CDR3 contains 13 residues. CDR1 and CDR2 from the germline V gene are MNHEY and SMNVEV (reference sequence). This TCR was recovered from a girl aged 10-17 years with multiple sclerosis. Input material: blood. This rearrangement joins TRBV27 to TRBJ2-5, with 7 bases matching TRBD1. The J call could be wrong; TRBJ2-7 is a better fit for the DNA end. The CDR3 spells CASRWAGGSEQYF. DNA of the CDR3: TGTGCCAGCAGATGGGCAGGGGGTTCCGAGCAGTACTTC.